This is a list of T cell receptor beta chains from one sample in a study of blood T cell repertoires in COVID-19. Repertoires were generated with immunoSEQ multiplex PCR, while TCRdb's copy carries only in-frame clones and drops some. The sample consists of about 250,000 clones, more than 80% of them appearing once. The source material was peripheral blood. The receptor set was obtained from a woman in her thirties with active or convalescent COVID-19. CDR3s include the opening cysteine and the closing phenylalanine or tryptophan. D genes are given only for firm matches. Clone size appears in some rows only: once, few, many, or a class for an expanded clone.

clone_size,d_call,j_call,cdr3_length,v_call,cdr3_nt,cdr3_aa
.,TRBD2,TRBJ2-5,19,TRBV3-1/TRBV3-2,TGTGCCAGCAGCCAAGGGGGACTCGCGGGGGGCCTGTTCCAAGAGACCCAGTACTTC,CASSQGGLAGGLFQETQYF
.,TRBD1,TRBJ1-1,13,TRBV7-3,TGTGCCAGCAGCCTCCGATGGGACAGTGAAGCTTTCTTT,CASSLRWDSEAFF
.,.,TRBJ2-3,15,TRBV6-2/TRBV6-3,TGTGCCAGCAGCCAGGACTACTTTTTCACAGATACGCAGTATTTT,CASSQDYFFTDTQYF
few,TRBD1,TRBJ2-7,13,TRBV14,TGTGCCAGCAGCCATCAGGGGGCAAACGAGCAGTACTTC,CASSHQGANEQYF
.,.,TRBJ1-6,15,TRBV27,TGTGCCAGCAGCCAAGGGGGGGGAATACATTCACCCCTCCACTTT,CASSQGGGIHSPLHF
.,.,TRBJ1-1,13,TRBV2,TGTGCCAGCGTCGGTGGGAGGAAGACTGAAGCTTTCTTT,CASVGGRKTEAFF
.,.,TRBJ2-2,14,TRBV6-5,TGTGCCAGCCAACTAGGGAGGGGGTCCGGGGAGCTGTTTTTT,CASQLGRGSGELFF
.,.,TRBJ1-6,16,TRBV5-1,TGCGCCAGCAGCTTGGAGGATACCGCCCCTAGGAGACCCCTCCACTTT,CASSLEDTAPRRPLHF
.,TRBD1,TRBJ1-2,13,TRBV6-5,TGTGCCAGCACTCCAGGGGGCGCCTTGGGCTACACCTTC,CASTPGGALGYTF
.,TRBD1,TRBJ1-1,14,TRBV5-6,TGTGCCAGCAGCTTGGGAGGGGGCGCGACTGAAGCTTTCTTT,CASSLGGGATEAFF
few,.,TRBJ2-5,14,TRBV7-2,TGTGCCAGCAGCCCCGGGACAGCAAGAGCGGGCCAGTACTTC,CASSPGTARAGQYF
once,.,TRBJ1-2,13,TRBV28,TGTGCCAGCAGTCCTTTCGGGGATCAAGGCTACACCTTC,CASSPFGDQGYTF
.,.,TRBJ2-7,14,TRBV11-1,TGTGCCAGCAGCAAATTAGCGGCTTCCTACGAGCAGTACTTC,CASSKLAASYEQYF
.,TRBD1,TRBJ2-3,15,TRBV7-2,TGTGCCAGCAGCTTAGAGGGACAGGGTGTTTATACGCAGTATTTT,CASSLEGQGVYTQYF
.,.,TRBJ2-1,13,TRBV12-3/TRBV12-4,TGTGCCAGCAGTTTTGGAGGCAGGGGTCGACAGTTCTTC,CASSFGGRGRQFF
.,TRBD2,TRBJ2-5,16,TRBV9,TGTGCCAGCAGCGTAGTAGGAGCGGGAGCACAAGAGACCCAGTACTTC,CASSVVGAGAQETQYF
.,.,TRBJ2-3,13,TRBV2,TGTGCCAGCAGTGTGAACAGAAGAGATACGCAGTATTTT,CASSVNRRDTQYF
.,.,TRBJ2-1,15,TRBV7-3,TGTGCCAGCAGCTTCCAGGCGAGCTCCTACAATGAGCAGTTCTTC,CASSFQASSYNEQFF
.,TRBD1,TRBJ1-2,13,TRBV7-2,TGTGCCAGCAGCCCGGACAGGGTTCAGGGCTACACCTTC,CASSPDRVQGYTF
.,.,TRBJ1-4,14,TRBV6-5,TGTGCCAGCAGTCAACAGCCGCCTAATGAAAAACTGTTTTTT,CASSQQPPNEKLFF
.,.,TRBJ1-3,12,TRBV5-1,TGCGCCAGCAGCTCACAGGAAAACACCATATATTTT,CASSSQENTIYF
.,TRBD2,TRBJ2-2,14,TRBV10-3,TGTGCCACGGGGACTAGCGGGAACACCGGGGAGCTGTTTTTT,CATGTSGNTGELFF
.,.,TRBJ2-2,14,TRBV6-2/TRBV6-3,TGTGCCAGCAGCGAGGCAGGGGAAATCGGGGAGCTGTTTTTT,CASSEAGEIGELFF
.,TRBD1,TRBJ2-7,12,TRBV5-1,TGCGCCAGCAGATCCACAGGGGGCGAGCAGTACTTC,CASRSTGGEQYF
.,.,TRBJ1-1,14,TRBV7-3,TGTGCCAGCAGCCCACAGACGGTAAACACTGAAGCTTTCTTT,CASSPQTVNTEAFF
.,.,TRBJ2-1,16,TRBV7-2,TGTGCCAGCAGCTTGGTGACAGCCAGCTCCTACAATGAGCAGTTCTTC,CASSLVTASSYNEQFF